These 5 T cell receptor beta chains came from one sample sequenced in a study of shared T cell receptors in the human thymus. Some clones are missing from TCRdb's copy, which holds only in-frame ones; the method was immunoSEQ multiplex PCR. Counted here are hundreds of thousands of clones, 70% to 90% occurring once; the ten biggest clones make up 0.0085% to 0.012%. These data were likewise used in another study, on human thymus T cells.

Input material: thymocytes. The source is a boy younger than two with a congenital heart defect.

This clone was seen a few times. V usage is TRBV4-3 and J usage is TRBJ1-2, with 8 bases fitting TRBD1. Germline loops: CDR1 LGHNA, CDR2 YSLEER. The CDR3 has 15 residues. The ends lost 5 bases at V and 6 bases at J; junction bases unmatched: 11. The CDR3 loop reads CASSNLPGQEDGYTF. CDR3 DNA: TGCGCCAGCAGCAATTTACCGGGACAGGAGGATGGCTACACCTTC.

This chain connects TRBV28 to TRBJ2-3, with D possibly TRBD2 on 5 matching bases. Germline loops: CDR1 MDHEN, CDR2 SYDVKM. V was trimmed by 5 bases and J by 0 bases, leaving 21 bases between them. The CDR3 spans 18 residues. In DNA, the CDR3 is TGTGCCAGCAGTCGTCACCGGAACGGGGTTTCTAGCACAGATACGCAGTATTTT. This sequence encodes CASSRHRNGVSSTDTQYF.

V usage is TRBV5-1 and J usage is TRBJ2-2; TRBD2 aligns across 14 bases. The CDR3 consists of 18 residues. Unmatched junction bases numbered 11, after V lost 4 bases and J lost 6 bases. Per germline, CDR1 SGHRS and CDR2 YFSETQ. For the CDR3, the DNA is TGCGCCAGCAGCGTGACTAGCGGGAGGGCCGATATTCCCGGGGAGCTGTTTTTT. Its protein is CASSVTSGRADIPGELFF.

The chain joins TRBV2 to TRBJ2-7; D not resolved. V was shortened by 1 base and J by 9 bases, with 10 bases between the two germline ends. CDR1 is SNHLY, CDR2 FYNNEI, per germline. The CDR3 runs 12 residues. CDR3 region: CASSEVVYWQYF. CDR3 bases: TGTGCCAGCAGTGAAGTTGTGTATTGGCAGTACTTC.

A word on this clone: This sample includes further DNA sequences coding for the same CDR3. The rearrangement uses TRBV7-2 and TRBJ2-3, with 10 bases lining up with TRBD2. Unmatched junction bases numbered 6, after V lost 0 bases and J lost 6 bases. Germline values: CDR1 SGHTA, CDR2 FQGNSA. This CDR3 contains 16 residues. The CDR3 sequence is CASSLALAGAWDTQYF. The CDR3 nucleotides read TGTGCCAGCAGCTTAGCCCTAGCGGGAGCGTGGGATACGCAGTATTTT.